This T cell receptor beta chain was documented in a study of blood T cell repertoires in COVID-19. At the level of the study: T cells, B-cell-depleted T cells, or PBMCs supplied cDNA or gDNA.

How the authors handled the data: The authors estimated nucleated cell counts from reference gene primer amplification. TCRdb's table, derived via immunoSEQ multiplex PCR, lists solely in-frame clones and lacks some. Clone size and the V and J calls come from that table; the DNA yielded D and trimming. Of around 93,000 clones listed, around 91% are singletons. Patients in Seattle were enrolled during active infection, then followed longitudinally. This TCR was sampled from a man aged 18-30 years with COVID-19, enrolled during active disease. Material for sequencing was peripheral blood.

CDR3 in DNA: TGTGCCAGTAGTGTCGGGTCAGGGAATACCTACGAGCAGTACTTC. Translating it yields CASSVGSGNTYEQYF. The chain links TRBV19 to TRBJ2-7, with a tentative D call TRBD1 (5 bases). Looked up from germline, CDR1 is LNHDA and CDR2 is SQIVND (reference sequence). This CDR3 has 15 amino acids. Trimming took off 5 bases at V and 2 bases at J, with 16 bases between the two ends.